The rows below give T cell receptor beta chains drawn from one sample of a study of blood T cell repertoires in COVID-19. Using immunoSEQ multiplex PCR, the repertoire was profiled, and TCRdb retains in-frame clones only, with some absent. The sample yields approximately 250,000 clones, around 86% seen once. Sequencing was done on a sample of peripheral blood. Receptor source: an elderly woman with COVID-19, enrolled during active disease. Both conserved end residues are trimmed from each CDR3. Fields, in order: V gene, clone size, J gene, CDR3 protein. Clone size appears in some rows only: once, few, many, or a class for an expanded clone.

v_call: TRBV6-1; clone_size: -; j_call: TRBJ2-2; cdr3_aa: ASSEMGQNTGELF
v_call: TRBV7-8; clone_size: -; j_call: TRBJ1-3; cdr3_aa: ASSLRGGNTIY
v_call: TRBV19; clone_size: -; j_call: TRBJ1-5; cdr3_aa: ASRSGFSNQPQH
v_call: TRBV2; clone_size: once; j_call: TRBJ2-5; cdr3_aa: ASMKDRTQETQY
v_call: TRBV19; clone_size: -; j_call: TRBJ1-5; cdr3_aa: ASRTQGSGNQPQH
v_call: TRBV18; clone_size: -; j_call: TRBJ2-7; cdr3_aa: ASSALGQASYEQY
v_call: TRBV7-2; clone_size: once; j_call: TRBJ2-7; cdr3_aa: ASSQEWYEQY
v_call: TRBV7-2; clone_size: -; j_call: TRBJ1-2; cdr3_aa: ASSPFETGTKKNYGYT
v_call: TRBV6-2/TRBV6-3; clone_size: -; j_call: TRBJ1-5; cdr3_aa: ASSHPDRASIGNQPQH
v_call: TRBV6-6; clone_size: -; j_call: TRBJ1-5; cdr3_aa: ASSLSYSNQPQH
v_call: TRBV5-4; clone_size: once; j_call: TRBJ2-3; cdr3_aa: ASSYGQGRIDTQY
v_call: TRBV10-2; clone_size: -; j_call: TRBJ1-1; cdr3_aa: ASTSEGQGAQAF
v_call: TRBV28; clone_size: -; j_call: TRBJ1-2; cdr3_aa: ASSRDRGDYGYT
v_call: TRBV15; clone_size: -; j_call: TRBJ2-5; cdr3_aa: ATSTSGFQETQY
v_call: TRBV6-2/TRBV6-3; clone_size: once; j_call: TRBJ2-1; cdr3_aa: ASSDLGSGGVYEQF
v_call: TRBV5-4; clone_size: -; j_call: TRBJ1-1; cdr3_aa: ASSFAGGVNTEAF
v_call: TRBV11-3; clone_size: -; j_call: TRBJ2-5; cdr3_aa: ASSLGPTSGKETQY
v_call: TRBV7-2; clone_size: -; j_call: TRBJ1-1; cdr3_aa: ASSSKGGTEAF
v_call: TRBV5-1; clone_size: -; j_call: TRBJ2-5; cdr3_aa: ASSLGALGGQETQY
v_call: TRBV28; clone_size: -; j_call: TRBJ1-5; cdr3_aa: ASSSPGTGDQPQH
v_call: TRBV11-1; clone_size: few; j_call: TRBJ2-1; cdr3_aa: ASSLGGGLDEQF
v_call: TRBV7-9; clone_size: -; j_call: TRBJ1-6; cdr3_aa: ASSLELTNSPLH
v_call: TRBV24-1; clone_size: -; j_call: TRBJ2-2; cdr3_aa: ATSEDRNTGELF
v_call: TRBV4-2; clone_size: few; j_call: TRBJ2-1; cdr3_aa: ASSQASSGGPYNEQF
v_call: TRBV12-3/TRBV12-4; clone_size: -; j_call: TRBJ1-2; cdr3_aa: ASSLTVNYGYT
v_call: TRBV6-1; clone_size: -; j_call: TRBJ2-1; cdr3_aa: ASSDPGNEQF
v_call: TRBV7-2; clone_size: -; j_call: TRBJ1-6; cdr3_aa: ASSGRVYEDSPLH
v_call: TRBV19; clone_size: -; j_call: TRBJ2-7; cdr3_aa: ASSISGQRNSYEQY
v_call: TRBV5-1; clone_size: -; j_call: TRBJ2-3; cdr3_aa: ASSSSGAVTDTQY
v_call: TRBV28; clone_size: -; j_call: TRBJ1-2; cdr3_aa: ASTPGQGVLGYT
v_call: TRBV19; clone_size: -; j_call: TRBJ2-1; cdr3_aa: ASSGRGQGKANNEQF
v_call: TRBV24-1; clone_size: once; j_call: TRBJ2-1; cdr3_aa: ATNPGQGAEQF
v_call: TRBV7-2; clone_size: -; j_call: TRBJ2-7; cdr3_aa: ASSPGHSSYEQY
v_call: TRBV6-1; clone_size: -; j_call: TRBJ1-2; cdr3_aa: ASSDPGTGDYYGYT
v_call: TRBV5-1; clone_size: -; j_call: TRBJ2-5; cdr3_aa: ASSLETSDRETQY
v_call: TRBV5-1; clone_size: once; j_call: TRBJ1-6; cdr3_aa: ASREGSGTGGNSPLH
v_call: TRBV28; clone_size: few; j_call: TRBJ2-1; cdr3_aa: ASSPSGVGYNEQF
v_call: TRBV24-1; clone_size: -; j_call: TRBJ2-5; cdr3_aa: ATSDLAGIGETQY
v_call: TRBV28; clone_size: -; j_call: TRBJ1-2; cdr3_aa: ASSPQDREGYGYT
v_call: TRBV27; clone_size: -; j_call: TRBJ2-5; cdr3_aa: ASRRRPLVGETQY
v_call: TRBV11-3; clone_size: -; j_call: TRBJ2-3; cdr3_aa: ASSGRSGGSSTDTQY
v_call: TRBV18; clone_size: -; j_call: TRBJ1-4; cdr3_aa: ASSPWGGENEKLF
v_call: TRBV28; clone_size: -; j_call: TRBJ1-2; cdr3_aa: ASSSRNRERLDGYT